Sequencing of this T cell receptor (beta chain) was carried out in a study of T-cell memory formation after mild COVID-19. About the study: Clusters were largely donor specific.

Study results and limitations: Shrinking CD4+ clones resided mostly in CM and EM, and CD8+ ones in EMRA.

A remark on this clonotype: Its antigen remains unknown.

There are 14 residues in the CDR3. V shed 8 bases and J shed 4 bases, with 18 bases lying between them. Germline values: CDR1 SGHTA, CDR2 FQGTGA. Via MiXCR, TCRdb re-called the 5' RACE reads, giving one row per CDR3 protein. This table holds under 700,000 distinct CDR3 sequences, 20% found once. This TCR derives from an adult woman who had mild COVID-19 (a few samples of this study predate the infection). Cell type and time point are not known. The sample was PBMCs or a T cell subset sorted from them (not recorded which). The rearrangement links TRBV7-3 to TRBJ2-7, with D perhaps matching TRBD1 (5 bases). In DNA form, the CDR3 reads TGTGCCAGCCCCGACCCCCAGGGTAGGTACGAGCAGTACTTC. It encodes CASPDPQGRYEQYF.